This entry lists 25 T cell receptor beta chains sequenced from one sample in a study of human thymus T cells (dated by TCRdb to the early 2020s). Thymus tissue was obtained as surgical resects removed during corrective cardiac surgery. The library was generated by the immunoSEQ multiplex PCR assay. What TCRdb holds here is the immuneACCESS table cut down to in-frame rearrangements. Part of the clones is not present; checked against another copy, under half of the missing clones reflect an unresolved V gene, and the others are unexplained. The sample yields some 120,000 clones; around 94% were counted once. The ten largest clones represent around 0.025% of the sample. Sequencing used thymus tissue. The receptors derive from a boy under three years old with a congenital heart defect but otherwise immunologically healthy.

V is TRBV28 and J is TRBJ2-5, with 8 bases fitting TRBD1. Unmatched junction bases numbered 11, after V lost 6 bases and J lost 5 bases. The CDR3 runs to 15 residues. CDR1 MDHEN and CDR2 SYDVKM come from the germline V gene. The CDR3: CASRTRQGNKETQYF. The CDR3 DNA sequence: TGTGCCAGCAGAACACGACAGGGGAATAAGGAGACCCAGTACTTC.

The J gene is TRBJ2-3, the V gene TRBV7-2; D unresolved. V lost 3 bases and J 1 base, leaving 11 bases between the germline ends. The CDR3 contains 15 residues. Per the germline V gene, CDR1 is SGHTA and CDR2 is FQGNSA. The CDR3 DNA sequence: TGTGCCAGCAGCTTCCCCTTCCCGGGCACAGATACGCAGTATTTT. As protein: CASSFPFPGTDTQYF.

J is TRBJ2-1 and V is TRBV7-9; D is perhaps TRBD2 (7 bases). The CDR3 totals 17 residues. V gave up 5 bases and J gave up 7 bases, with 24 bases separating them. Per the germline V gene, CDR1 is SEHNR and CDR2 is FQNEAQ (reference sequence). The CDR3 here is CASSKGGSGGEDNEQFF. In nucleotides, the CDR3 is TGTGCCAGCAGCAAAGGTGGATCGGGGGGCGAAGATAATGAGCAGTTCTTC.

The rearrangement joins TRBV7-9 to TRBJ2-1; D is unclear. V was shortened by 0 bases and J by 0 bases, with 12 bases between the two germline ends. Germline lookup yields CDR1 SEHNR and CDR2 FQNEAQ (reference sequence). The CDR3 spans 17 residues. This CDR3 is CASSLAGRSRSYNEQFF. CDR3 nucleotides: TGTGCCAGCAGCTTAGCCGGACGCTCCCGCTCCTACAATGAGCAGTTCTTC. The variable domain in full, completed from reference TRBV7-9 and TRBJ2-1, reads DTGVSQNPRHKITKRGQNVTFRCDPISEHNRLYWYRQTLGQGPEFLTYFQNEAQLEKSRLLSDRFSAERPKGSFSTLEIQRTEQGDSAMYLCASSLAGRSRSYNEQFFGPGTRLTVL.

This chain joins TRBV10-1 and TRBJ2-5; TRBD2 might be the D (6 bases). V was clipped by 3 bases and J by 9 bases, with 11 bases between them. CDR1 and CDR2 (germline): WNHNN, SYGVQD (reference sequence). The CDR3 sequence is 12 residues long. CDR3 sequence (DNA): TGCGCCAGCAGTGACGGGAGAGGGGCCCAGTACTTC. Translating it yields CASSDGRGAQYF.

V gene TRBV6-7 combines with J gene TRBJ2-4; maybe TRBD1 (6 bases). TRBV6-7 is assigned to the ORF class and has an uncertain function. The CDR3 has 15 amino acids. Trimming removed 4 bases at V and 0 bases at J, with 10 bases between. CDR3 nucleotides: TGTGCCAGCAGTTGGGGACAACTAGCCAAAAACATTCAGTACTTC. Residues: CASSWGQLAKNIQYF.

The chain uses TRBV4-3 and TRBJ1-2, with 10 bases identical to TRBD1. J gave up 4 bases and V 1 base, and 0 bases lay outside the gene matches. Looked up from germline, CDR1 is LGHNA and CDR2 is YSLEER. The length of the CDR3 is 14 residues. This CDR3 is CASSQGQGAYGYTF. CDR3 DNA: TGCGCCAGCAGCCAAGGACAGGGGGCCTATGGCTACACCTTC.

This sequence joins TRBV5-1 and TRBJ1-2; 9 nucleotides align to TRBD1. CDR3 length: 16 residues. J gave up 7 bases and V 4 bases, and 14 bases lay outside the gene matches. From germline, CDR1 is SGHRS and CDR2 YFSETQ. Here the CDR3 reads CASSPRLGQGFGGYTF. CDR3 DNA sequence: TGCGCCAGCAGCCCACGGCTGGGACAGGGCTTTGGTGGCTACACCTTC.

The chain combines TRBV7-2 with TRBJ2-5; D may be TRBD1 or TRBD2 (6 bases each). The V and J ends lost 1 base and 5 bases respectively, with 14 bases between them. The CDR3 has 15 amino acids. In germline, CDR1 is SGHTA, CDR2 FQGNSA. The CDR3 DNA is TGTGCCAGCAGCTTAGAGGGGGGTGTAGGGGAGACCCAGTACTTC. It translates to CASSLEGGVGETQYF.

This chain joins TRBV19 and TRBJ2-7; D may be TRBD1 or TRBD2 (6 bases each). This CDR3 is built from 16 residues. Trimming took off 5 bases at V and 0 bases at J, with 17 bases between the two ends. Looked up from germline, CDR1 is LNHDA and CDR2 is SQIVND (reference sequence). The DNA of the CDR3 is TGTGCCAGTAGTCCTGAGGCGGGACACATCTCCTACGAGCAGTACTTC. Protein: CASSPEAGHISYEQYF.

V is TRBV11-3 and J is TRBJ1-6, with D possibly being TRBD1 (6 bases). Germline CDR1 SGHNT, CDR2 YENEEA. Trimming shortened V by 4 bases and J by 9 bases, and 19 bases separated the two germline ends. The CDR3 totals 16 residues. CDR3 residues: CASSSVRGASGSPLHF. CDR3 coding DNA: TGTGCCAGCAGCTCCGTCCGGGGGGCATCAGGTTCACCCCTCCACTTT.

This chain uses TRBV7-9 with TRBJ2-3; D perhaps matches TRBD2 (6 bases). Trimming took off 8 bases at V and 2 bases at J, with 11 bases between the two ends. The CDR3 is 13 residues long. In germline, CDR1 is SEHNR, CDR2 FQNEAQ (reference sequence). The CDR3 spells CASVGGYTDTQYF. The DNA for the CDR3 is TGTGCCAGCGTAGGAGGGTACACAGATACGCAGTATTTT.

The chain employs TRBV4-1 and TRBJ1-1; perhaps TRBD1 as D (6 bases). Trimming removed 1 base from V and 4 bases from J, with 13 bases in between. This CDR3 is built from 15 residues. Germline values: CDR1 MGHRA, CDR2 YSYEKL. The CDR3 reads CASSQGTGGLTEAFF. The CDR3 nucleotides are TGCGCCAGCAGCCAAGGGACCGGGGGCCTCACTGAAGCTTTCTTT.

This clone was detected only once. V is TRBV7-2 and J is TRBJ2-3; 8 positions match TRBD2. Germline trimming cut 5 bases from V and 2 bases from J; bases unmatched to any gene: 12. Germline assignment: CDR1 SGHTA and CDR2 FQGNSA. CDR3 length: 17 residues. The CDR3 region is CASSTQPYSGITDTQYF. Written as DNA, the CDR3 is TGTGCCAGCAGCACCCAACCGTATAGCGGGATCACAGATACGCAGTATTTT.

The V gene is TRBV15, the J gene TRBJ2-2; 7 bases align to TRBD1. Germline CDR1 reads LNHNV; CDR2 reads YYDKDF (reference sequence). V gave up 3 bases and J gave up 10 bases; unmatched junction bases: 5. This CDR3 spans 13 amino acids. The CDR3 is CATSSPDRVELFF. The CDR3 DNA reads TGTGCCACCAGCAGCCCCGACAGGGTGGAGCTGTTTTTT.

The rearrangement links TRBV30 to TRBJ1-3, with a tentative D call TRBD1 (5 bases). This CDR3 is 16 amino acids long. The V and J ends lost 2 bases and 0 bases respectively, with 14 bases between them. Germline CDR1 and CDR2: GTSNPN and SVGIG (reference sequence). The CDR3 DNA reads TGTGCCTGGAGTACCGGACACTTACTCTCTGGAAACACCATATATTTT. It encodes CAWSTGHLLSGNTIYF.

The chain is built from TRBV29-1 and TRBJ2-1; TRBD1 matches 7 bases. The length of the CDR3 is 15 residues. Germline assignment: CDR1 SQVTM and CDR2 ANQGSEA. Unmatched junction bases numbered 9, after V lost 6 bases and J lost 1 base. CDR3 residues: CSVGARDSSYNEQFF. Here the CDR3 DNA reads TGCAGCGTGGGGGCCCGGGACAGTTCCTACAATGAGCAGTTCTTC.

V usage is TRBV27 and J usage is TRBJ2-3; 10 bases are a match to TRBD2. The CDR3 contains 15 residues. Looked up from germline, CDR1 is MNHEY and CDR2 is SMNVEV (reference sequence). The trim removed 3 bases at V and 5 bases at J, leaving 5 bases unmatched. Here the CDR3 reads CASSFQRGGRDTQYF. The CDR3 nucleotides are TGTGCCAGCAGTTTCCAGCGGGGGGGCAGAGATACGCAGTATTTT.

The rearrangement links TRBV27 to TRBJ1-6; a weak D match, TRBD1 (5 bases). This CDR3 is 16 amino acids long. With 7 bases removed from V and 1 base from J, the gap between germline ends came to 14 bases. CDR1 is MNHEY, CDR2 SMNVEV, per germline (reference sequence). The DNA of the CDR3 is TGTGCCAGCACCTCGACGGGGGGGTCCTATAATTCACCCCTCCACTTT. Protein: CASTSTGGSYNSPLHF.

The chain couples TRBV4-2 to TRBJ2-1; 9 nucleotides line up with TRBD2. The CDR3 is 24 amino acids. Germline CDR1 LGHNA, CDR2 YNFKEQ. Losses at the gene ends were 0 bases for V and 0 bases for J; bases not matched to a gene: 24. CDR3 sequence reads: CASSQDFAAGGPDPGPHSYNEQFF. In DNA form, the CDR3 reads TGTGCCAGCAGCCAAGATTTCGCAGCGGGGGGCCCTGACCCGGGCCCCCACTCCTACAATGAGCAGTTCTTC.

This clone has more than one count but fewer than ten. V is TRBV5-1 and J is TRBJ2-5; weak D call: TRBD2 (5 bases). The V gene lost 5 bases and the J gene lost 3 bases, with 8 bases spanning the gap. There are 12 residues in the CDR3. Per germline, CDR1 SGHRS and CDR2 YFSETQ. The CDR3 DNA reads as TGCGCCAGCAGTCGGGGAGAAGAGACCCAGTACTTC. It translates to CASSRGEETQYF.

The count of this clone is one. The chain combines TRBV10-3 with TRBJ2-7; tentatively, D is TRBD2 (6 bases). From germline, CDR1 is ENHRY and CDR2 SYGVKD. The CDR3 spans 14 residues. Trimming stripped 3 bases from V and 5 bases from J, with 14 bases between. For the CDR3, the DNA is TGTGCCATCAGTGACGGGCTAGCGATTCACGAGCAGTACTTC. Amino acid sequence: CAISDGLAIHEQYF.

This chain uses TRBV4-3 with TRBJ1-5, with unresolved D. This CDR3 is built from 13 residues. The germline gives CDR1 LGHNA, CDR2 YSLEER. V dropped 0 bases and J dropped 11 bases, with 11 bases sitting between them. CDR3 in DNA: TGCGCCAGCAGCCAAGAGGTTGGTAGGGCCCAGCATTTT. This codes for CASSQEVGRAQHF.

The chain joins TRBV21-1 to TRBJ2-7. TRBV21-1 corresponds to a pseudogene. The CDR3 is 12 amino acids. For the CDR3, the DNA is TGTGCCAGCAGTCGACGGTTCTACGAGCAGTACTTC. This encodes CASSRRFYEQYF.

This chain connects TRBV2 to TRBJ2-1, with a possible D match to TRBD1 (6 bases). The CDR3 covers 12 residues. Per germline, CDR1 SNHLY and CDR2 FYNNEI. V was trimmed by 6 bases and J by 6 bases, leaving 9 bases between them. Here the CDR3 reads CASSGQLNEQFF. CDR3 nucleotides: TGTGCCAGCAGCGGACAGCTCAATGAGCAGTTCTTC.